These 28 T cell receptor beta chains were sequenced from one sample in a study of CD8+ T cells in alopecia areata. Isolated RNA was reverse transcribed into cDNA used as the sequencing template. Some clones are missing from TCRdb's copy, which holds only in-frame ones; the method was immunoSEQ multiplex PCR. The repertoire has approximately 200,000 clones, roughly 44% of them found once; the top ten carry approximately 2.4%. Treatment: oral pan-JAK inhibitor, 5-10 mg twice daily. This material consisted of CD4+ T cells sorted from blood, taken at approximately week 36, from a patient treated with tofacitinib. The receptors were sampled from a human donor with alopecia areata.

This clone has a handful of counts. The chain combines TRBV28 with TRBJ1-5, with D tentatively TRBD1 (6 bases). Trimming cost V 10 bases and J 1 base, with 20 bases left between them. The CDR3 is 16 residues long. In germline, CDR1 is MDHEN, CDR2 SYDVKM. For the CDR3, the DNA is TGTGCCATCAAAGAACTGGGACACTCCAGCAATCAGCCCCAGCATTTT. It translates to CAIKELGHSSNQPQHF.

The chain employs TRBV7-2 and TRBJ2-3; 7 bases align to TRBD2. The junction had 6 bases not matched to a gene; V was cut back by 2 bases and J by 4 bases. This CDR3 region has 15 residues. Germline loops: CDR1 SGHTA, CDR2 FQGNSA. The CDR3 nucleotides read TGTGCCAGCAGCTTACGTCGGGAGGTGGCAGATACGCAGTATTTT. This codes for CASSLRREVADTQYF.

V and J are TRBV7-2 and TRBJ2-7; no clear D. V lost 3 bases and J lost 7, with 16 bases in between. There are 14 residues in the CDR3. In germline, CDR1 is SGHTA, CDR2 FQGNSA. CDR3 protein: CASSLDGVAREQYF. DNA of the CDR3: TGTGCCAGCAGCTTGGATGGGGTTGCTAGGGAGCAGTACTTC.

This chain uses TRBV30 with TRBJ1-3; D is perhaps TRBD1 (6 bases). The germline V gene encodes CDR1 GTSNPN and CDR2 SVGIG (reference sequence). CDR3 length: 15 residues. Between the trimmed V and J ends, which lost 0 bases and 7 bases, there was a span of 16 bases. The CDR3 DNA reads as TGTGCCTGGAGTGTTCAGGGGCTGTGGATGAACACCATATATTTT. It specifies CAWSVQGLWMNTIYF.

V usage is TRBV4-3 and J usage is TRBJ1-4; D is undetermined. The germline V gene encodes CDR1 LGHNA and CDR2 YSLEER. This CDR3 is 16 amino acids long. V lost 0 bases and J 5 bases, leaving 13 bases between the germline ends. The CDR3 reads CASSQENMGRNEKLFF. As DNA, the CDR3 is TGCGCCAGCAGCCAAGAGAATATGGGAAGGAATGAAAAACTGTTTTTT.

V and J are TRBV28 and TRBJ1-2; D is ambiguous. The length of the CDR3 is 12 residues. Germline values: CDR1 MDHEN, CDR2 SYDVKM. V was shortened by 5 bases and J by 8 bases, with 12 bases between the two germline ends. DNA for the CDR3: TGTGCCAGCAGTCCCGACCGCCGCGGCTACACCTTC. Protein: CASSPDRRGYTF.

This clone was picked up a small number of times. The rearrangement uses TRBV4-2 and TRBJ2-3; 9 bases are shared with TRBD2. The V gene's germline CDR1 is LGHNA and CDR2 YNFKEQ. This CDR3 spans 16 amino acids. V gave up 2 bases and J gave up 5 bases; unmatched junction bases: 8. CDR3 coding DNA: TGTGCCAGCAGCCAAATCCAGCGGGAGGCCGTAGATACGCAGTATTTT. Its translation is CASSQIQREAVDTQYF.

This clone was counted between two and nine times. The chain employs TRBV4-1 and TRBJ2-7; possible D gene TRBD2, 6 bases. The germline gives CDR1 MGHRA, CDR2 YSYEKL. Trimming shortened V by 1 base and J by 2 bases, and 12 bases separated the two germline ends. This CDR3 is built from 15 residues. In DNA form, the CDR3 reads TGCGCCAGCAGCCAAGTGGGGGGAGTGACCTACGAGCAGTACTTC. It yields the protein CASSQVGGVTYEQYF.

This chain uses TRBV30 with TRBJ1-5, with D maybe TRBD1 (5 bases). The CDR3 has 14 residues. V shed 3 bases and J shed 11 bases, with 20 bases lying between them. CDR1 and CDR2 from the germline V gene are GTSNPN and SVGIG (reference sequence). CDR3 sequence (DNA): TGTGCCTGGAGACAACCGGGACGGGCTAAGTCCCAGCATTTT. Protein product: CAWRQPGRAKSQHF.

This clone was seen a single time. The chain links TRBV7-2 to TRBJ2-3; 8 bases match TRBD2. The CDR3 totals 16 residues. Germline V gives CDR1 SGHTA, CDR2 FQGNSA. Trimming cost V 1 base and J 5 bases; bases outside gene matches: 8. CDR3: CASSLGGTRGGDTQYF. For the CDR3, the DNA is TGTGCCAGCAGCTTAGGCGGGACTAGAGGGGGAGATACGCAGTATTTT.

This chain links TRBV4-1 with TRBJ2-7; 12 bases agree with TRBD2. In germline, CDR1 is MGHRA, CDR2 YSYEKL. Trimming removed 9 bases from V and 2 bases from J; junction bases left unmatched: 11. The CDR3 totals 16 residues. As DNA, the CDR3 is TGCGCCAGTTCCAGGACTAGCGGGGACACCGCCTACGAGCAGTACTTC. Translated, it gives CASSRTSGDTAYEQYF.

The CDR3 here is CASTLGSSYNEQFF. The CDR3 coding sequence is TGTGCCTCAACACTAGGTAGCTCCTACAATGAGCAGTTCTTC. The chain joins TRBV30 to TRBJ2-1, with a possible D match to TRBD2 (5 bases). Germline assignment: CDR1 GTSNPN and CDR2 SVGIG (reference sequence). V gave up 7 bases and J gave up 0 bases, with 13 bases separating them. This CDR3 is 14 amino acids long. The full variable domain, rest sourced from reference TRBV30 and TRBJ2-1, is SQTIHQWPATLVQPVGSPLSLECTVEGTSNPNLYWYRQAAGRGLQLLFYSVGIGQISSEVPQNLSASRPQDRQFILSSKKLLLSDSGFYLCASTLGSSYNEQFFGPGTRLTVL.

This clone was seen more than once but under ten times. The chain combines TRBV4-3 with TRBJ2-3; 9 bases are a match to TRBD2. Germline CDR1 reads LGHNA; CDR2 reads YSLEER. The CDR3 loop spans 20 amino acids. With 0 bases clipped from V and 2 bases from J, the junction kept 15 bases outside the gene matches. The CDR3 reads CASSQDPKTSGLLLTDTQYF. As DNA, the CDR3 is TGCGCCAGCAGCCAAGATCCCAAGACTAGCGGCCTCCTCCTCACAGATACGCAGTATTTT.

This chain links TRBV29-1 with TRBJ2-7; D tentatively reads TRBD1 or TRBD2 (5 bases each). The CDR3 contains 12 residues. CDR1 is SQVTM and CDR2 is ANQGSEA in the germline V gene. The germline V and J ends were trimmed by 4 bases and 4 bases, with 11 bases remaining between them. The CDR3 DNA reads as TGCAGCGTTGGGTCGGGACCTTACGAGCAGTACTTC. Translation: CSVGSGPYEQYF.

In this sample, this clone turned up once. J is TRBJ2-2 and V is TRBV30, with D perhaps TRBD1 (5 bases). The ends were cut back, 4 bases at V and 7 bases at J, with 7 bases in the middle. Germline V gene sequence: CDR1 GTSNPN, CDR2 SVGIG (reference sequence). This CDR3 is 11 amino acids long. The CDR3 nucleotides are TGTGCCTGGACCGACAGCGGGGAGCTGTTTTTT. This encodes CAWTDSGELFF.

V usage is TRBV30 and J usage is TRBJ2-3; D not resolved. Trimming pared 5 bases from V and 6 bases from J, leaving 9 bases between. This CDR3 is 11 amino acids long. Germline lookup yields CDR1 GTSNPN and CDR2 SVGIG (reference sequence). The CDR3 DNA reads as TGTGCCTGGTCGTCGTCGGATACGCAGTATTTT. Translation gives CAWSSSDTQYF.

This clone was seen a few times. The CDR3 is CASSTRGETQYF. For the CDR3, the DNA is TGTGCCAGCAGCACCCGTGGAGAGACCCAGTACTTC. The chain uses TRBV9 and TRBJ2-5; D is unclear. V was clipped by 4 bases and J by 4 bases, with 8 bases between them. Germline V gene lookup returns CDR1 SGDLS and CDR2 YYNGEE. The CDR3 has 12 amino acids.

The V and J genes are TRBV4-1 and TRBJ2-7, with 9 positions matching TRBD1. The V and J ends lost 4 bases and 5 bases, in that order; junction bases with no gene match: 9. The CDR3 is made up of 15 amino acids. Looked up from germline, CDR1 is MGHRA and CDR2 is YSYEKL. This chain's CDR3 is CASSPRPGQGHEQYF. The CDR3 DNA follows: TGCGCCAGCAGCCCTCGACCGGGACAGGGTCACGAGCAGTACTTC.

The DNA of the CDR3 is TGTGCCAGCTCAAATGGGAGACAAACCTACGAGCAGTACTTC. Protein: CASSNGRQTYEQYF. This chain connects TRBV18 to TRBJ2-7; TRBD2 might be the D (5 bases). Trimming removed 5 bases from V and 2 bases from J, with 13 bases in between. There are 14 residues in the CDR3. Germline V lookup: CDR1 KGHSH, CDR2 LQKENI.

A note on this clone: Within the sample, other DNA sequences also encode this same CDR3. This chain joins TRBV4-1 and TRBJ1-2, with D perhaps matching TRBD1 (5 bases). CDR3 length: 14 residues. Germline CDR1 is MGHRA and CDR2 is YSYEKL. Trimming cost V 0 bases and J 1 base, with 6 bases left between them. This CDR3 is CASSQDGGNYGYTF. The DNA for the CDR3 is TGCGCCAGCAGCCAAGATGGGGGTAACTATGGCTACACCTTC.

The rearrangement links TRBV29-1 to TRBJ2-7; 10 bases agree with TRBD2. Germline-derived CDR1 and CDR2 are SQVTM and ANQGSEA. J lost 6 bases, V lost 4 bases, and 6 bases had no gene match. The CDR3 is 13 amino acids. The CDR3 sequence: CSVAPGLATEQYF. The CDR3 region has the DNA TGCAGCGTTGCACCGGGACTAGCGACCGAGCAGTACTTC.

The chain couples TRBV7-6 to TRBJ2-1, with TRBD2 as a possible D gene (5 bases). From germline, CDR1 is SGHVS and CDR2 FNYEAQ. With 1 base removed from V and 0 bases from J, the gap between germline ends came to 10 bases. The CDR3 is 16 amino acids. The CDR3 region has the DNA TGTGCCAGCAGCTTAGAAGCGGTAGGCTCCTACAATGAGCAGTTCTTC. Its translation: CASSLEAVGSYNEQFF.

This chain joins TRBV30 and TRBJ2-7; D possibly corresponds to TRBD1 (6 bases). Germline lookup yields CDR1 GTSNPN and CDR2 SVGIG (reference sequence). The CDR3 runs 14 residues. V was clipped by 1 base and J by 7 bases, with 17 bases between them. For the CDR3, the DNA is TGTGCCTGGAGTGGTGAGACAGGCCCGAGGGAGCAGTACTTC. Its protein product is CAWSGETGPREQYF.

V gene TRBV6-1 combines with J gene TRBJ1-5; D gene uncertain. The germline V gene encodes CDR1 MNHNS and CDR2 SASEGT. CDR3 length equals 15 residues. V lost 2 bases and J lost 5, with 13 bases in between. Written as DNA, the CDR3 is TGTGCCAGCAGTGAATCGGACGGGCAGTATCAGCCCCAGCATTTT. Protein sequence: CASSESDGQYQPQHF.

This clone was observed a few times. J is TRBJ2-3 and V is TRBV7-2, with 8 bases matching TRBD2. Germline V lookup: CDR1 SGHTA, CDR2 FQGNSA. V gave up 5 bases and J gave up 4 bases; unmatched junction bases: 8. There are 15 residues in the CDR3. The CDR3 DNA sequence: TGTGCCAGCAGCCCGAGCGGGAGTGTCCCAGATACGCAGTATTTT. Residues: CASSPSGSVPDTQYF.

The chain recombines TRBV11-2 with TRBJ2-3; 9 bases agree with TRBD2. CDR3 size: 17 residues. J lost 8 bases, V lost 0 bases, and 12 bases had no gene match. CDR1 SGHAT and CDR2 FQNNGV come from the germline V gene. CDR3 protein: CASSLEDGGRASGTQYF. CDR3 nucleotide sequence: TGTGCCAGCAGCTTAGAGGATGGCGGGAGGGCCTCCGGTACGCAGTATTTT.

J is TRBJ2-7 and V is TRBV5-1; D unresolved. This CDR3 is built from 16 residues. V lost 0 bases, J lost 4 bases, and 17 bases lay in between. Looked up from germline, CDR1 is SGHRS and CDR2 is YFSETQ. The CDR3 DNA is TGCGCCAGCAGCTTGGTGTCACGGAGTTTGGCTTACGAGCAGTACTTC. Its protein is CASSLVSRSLAYEQYF. The full variable domain, its missing parts supplied by reference TRBV5-1 and TRBJ2-7, is KAGVTQTPRYLIKTRGQQVTLSCSPISGHRSVSWYQQTPGQGLQFLFEYFSETQRNKGNFPGRFSGRQFSNSRSEMNVSTLELGDSALYLCASSLVSRSLAYEQYFGPGTRLTVT.

The CDR3 spells CASSPGGGQGAREQYF. Written as DNA, the CDR3 is TGTGCCAGCAGCCCCGGAGGGGGACAGGGGGCCAGAGAGCAGTACTTC. The chain couples TRBV7-3 to TRBJ2-7, with TRBD1 matching 12 bases. Losses at the gene ends were 5 bases for V and 7 bases for J; bases not matched to a gene: 12. This CDR3 is built from 16 residues. CDR1 and CDR2 from the germline V gene are SGHTA and FQGTGA. Full variable domain (outside the CDR3, taken from reference TRBV7-3 and TRBJ2-7): GAGVSQTPSNKVTEKGKYVELRCDPISGHTALYWYRQSLGQGPEFLIYFQGTGAADDSGLPNDRFFAVRPEGSVSTLKIQRTERGDSAVYLCASSPGGGQGAREQYFGPGTRLTVT.